The next 26 T cell receptor beta chains were all read from a single sample in a study of blood T cell repertoires in COVID-19. This table comes from immunoSEQ multiplex PCR, and its TCRdb copy is limited to in-frame clones, with some not included. The sample yields nearly 250,000 clones, approximately 89% seen once. The sequencing input was peripheral blood. Receptors originate from a woman aged 60-75 years who had recovered from COVID-19.

This chain connects TRBV4-1 to TRBJ2-7, with 8 bases that match TRBD2. Trimming took 1 base from V and 6 from J; bases not matched to a gene: 8. The CDR3 is 15 amino acids. Germline assignment: CDR1 MGHRA and CDR2 YSYEKL. CDR3: CASSQGRTGGPEQYF. The CDR3 DNA is TGCGCCAGCAGCCAAGGACGAACGGGGGGGCCCGAGCAGTACTTC.

V usage is TRBV10-3 and J usage is TRBJ1-2; 9 bases are shared with TRBD1. The V gene's germline CDR1 is ENHRY and CDR2 SYGVKD. Germline trimming cut 4 bases from V and 3 bases from J; bases unmatched to any gene: 12. This CDR3 comprises 17 residues. In DNA form, the CDR3 reads TGTGCCATCAGTGTACGGGGACAGGGTAGTCGGGACTATGGCTACACCTTC. Its translation is CAISVRGQGSRDYGYTF.

The genes are TRBV6-4 and TRBJ2-2; TRBD1 aligns across 8 bases. The CDR3 runs 14 residues. Germline V lookup: CDR1 MRHNA, CDR2 SNTAGT. V gave up 8 bases and J gave up 0 bases; unmatched junction bases: 2. For the CDR3, the DNA is TGTGCCAGCCAGACAGGGGCGAACACCGGGGAGCTGTTTTTT. Encoded protein: CASQTGANTGELFF.

The chain couples TRBV27 to TRBJ2-7; TRBD2 might be the D (5 bases). The CDR3 runs 16 residues. Per the germline V gene, CDR1 is MNHEY and CDR2 is SMNVEV (reference sequence). Trimming left V 4 bases short and J 6 bases short, with 22 bases between. CDR3 residues: CASSYTVQRYRGEQYF. The CDR3 DNA follows: TGTGCCAGCAGTTACACCGTCCAGCGCTACCGGGGCGAGCAGTACTTC.

The chain carries TRBV6-6 and TRBJ1-5; 7 positions match TRBD1. V shed 7 bases, J shed 1 base, and the junction held 7 bases outside the gene matches. CDR1 is MNHNY and CDR2 is SVGAGI in the germline V gene (reference sequence). The CDR3 length is 15 residues. The CDR3 protein is CASIRGRGSNQPQHF. The CDR3 coding sequence is TGTGCCAGCATCCGGGGCAGGGGGAGCAATCAGCCCCAGCATTTT.

As concerns this clone: Additional DNA sequences in this sample encode the identical CDR3. The V gene is TRBV18, the J gene TRBJ1-2; no reliable D call. The CDR3 loop spans 13 amino acids. From germline, CDR1 is KGHSH and CDR2 LQKENI. V was clipped by 3 bases and J by 3 bases, with 8 bases between them. The CDR3 region has the DNA TGTGCCAGCTCACCGGGCACGGACTATGGCTACACCTTC. It encodes CASSPGTDYGYTF.

V is TRBV7-8 and J is TRBJ2-7, with 9 bases aligning to TRBD1. J lost 6 bases, V lost 5 bases, and 17 bases had no gene match. Germline V lookup: CDR1 SGHVS, CDR2 FQNEAQ. This CDR3 comprises 17 residues. The DNA of the CDR3 is TGTGCCAGCAGCCGCCGCCACCCGGGACAGGGTTCTGGCGAGCAGTACTTC. As protein: CASSRRHPGQGSGEQYF.

The V and J genes are TRBV10-3 and TRBJ1-1; D possibly corresponds to TRBD1 (6 bases). CDR3 size: 15 residues. Germline-derived CDR1 and CDR2 are ENHRY and SYGVKD. V was cut by 0 bases and J by 0 bases, with 8 bases left in between. The CDR3 DNA follows: TGTGCCATCAGTGAGTCGACAGGAATGAACACTGAAGCTTTCTTT. It encodes CAISESTGMNTEAFF.

This clone has a single count. The chain combines TRBV19 with TRBJ1-5, with D perhaps TRBD1 (5 bases). The CDR3 loop spans 14 amino acids. Trimming cost V 6 bases and J 7 bases, with 16 bases left between them. CDR1 and CDR2 (germline): LNHDA, SQIVND (reference sequence). The CDR3 bases are TGTGCCAGTAGCCAACCCGGGGGAGGCCAGCCCCAGCATTTT. Protein: CASSQPGGGQPQHF.

This clone is a singleton in its sample. J is TRBJ1-2 and V is TRBV7-8; tentative D call: TRBD1 (5 bases). The length of the CDR3 is 11 residues. Germline V gene data show CDR1 as SGHVS and CDR2 as FQNEAQ. Trimming left V 5 bases short and J 8 bases short, with 9 bases between. The CDR3 loop reads CASSREGGYTF. DNA of the CDR3: TGTGCCAGCAGCCGGGAGGGGGGCTACACCTTC.

The chain uses TRBV3-1 (or the pseudogene TRBV3-2) and TRBJ1-6; TRBD1 matches 7 bases. Germline-derived CDR1 and CDR2 are LGHDT and YNNKEL (reference sequence). Trimming at V came to 7 bases and at J to 7 bases, leaving 13 bases not matched to a gene. There are 16 residues in the CDR3. CDR3 residues: CASTTQTGMGNSPLHF. The CDR3 coding sequence is TGTGCCAGCACCACACAGACAGGGATGGGGAATTCACCCCTCCACTTT.

For the CDR3, the DNA is TGTGCCAGCAGCTACAGAGTCCAAGAGACCCAGTACTTC. Translating gives CASSYRVQETQYF. The chain employs TRBV6-5 and TRBJ2-5; D remains ambiguous. Trimming removed 6 bases from V and 1 base from J, with 9 bases in between. The CDR3 is 13 residues long. CDR1 is MNHEY, CDR2 SVGAGI, per germline.

The J gene is TRBJ2-5, the V gene TRBV11-3, with a tentative D call TRBD1 (7 bases). V gave up 5 bases and J gave up 4 bases, with 11 bases separating them. The germline V gene encodes CDR1 SGHNT and CDR2 YENEEA. This CDR3 is 13 amino acids long. As DNA, the CDR3 is TGTGCCAGCAGCCGGCAGGGGGGAGAGACCCAGTACTTC. Its protein product is CASSRQGGETQYF.

V usage is TRBV27 and J usage is TRBJ1-6; 9 nucleotides align to TRBD1. CDR1 is MNHEY, CDR2 SMNVEV, per germline (reference sequence). The J segment lost 9 bases and the V segment lost 7 bases, leaving 7 bases of the junction unmatched. There are 14 residues in the CDR3. The CDR3 DNA follows: TGTGCCAGCACCCGGGACAGGGAACGTTCACCCCTCCACTTT. Its translation is CASTRDRERSPLHF.

This clone has a single count. The chain uses TRBV5-1 and TRBJ2-5, with 11 bases matching TRBD2. The junction had 2 bases not matched to a gene; V was cut back by 0 bases and J by 4 bases. The CDR3 loop spans 15 amino acids. The V gene's germline CDR1 is SGHRS and CDR2 YFSETQ. This CDR3 is CASSLGLAGRETQYF. CDR3 DNA: TGCGCCAGCAGCTTGGGACTAGCGGGGCGAGAGACCCAGTACTTC. The full variable domain, in which reference TRBV5-1 and TRBJ2-5 provide the parts outside the CDR3, is KAGVTQTPRYLIKTRGQQVTLSCSPISGHRSVSWYQQTPGQGLQFLFEYFSETQRNKGNFPGRFSGRQFSNSRSEMNVSTLELGDSALYLCASSLGLAGRETQYFGPGTRLLVL.

The genes are TRBV19 and TRBJ1-6; unclear D gene. This CDR3 has 13 amino acids. Trimming cost V 8 bases and J 9 bases, with 14 bases left between them. Germline assignment: CDR1 LNHDA and CDR2 SQIVND (reference sequence). The CDR3 coding sequence is TGTGCCAGTGCAGATACCCGAGGTTCACCCCTCCACTTT. Translation: CASADTRGSPLHF.

The chain joins TRBV15 to TRBJ2-7; 9 positions match TRBD1. CDR1 and CDR2 from the germline V gene are LNHNV and YYDKDF (reference sequence). Germline trimming cut 1 base from V and 7 bases from J; bases unmatched to any gene: 8. This CDR3 has 15 residues. The CDR3 DNA sequence: TGTGCCACCAGCAGAGGCGGGACAGGGCTAGGTGAGCAGTACTTC. Its protein is CATSRGGTGLGEQYF. The full variable domain, completed using reference TRBV15 and TRBJ2-7, is DAMVIQNPRYQVTQFGKPVTLSCSQTLNHNVMYWYQQKSSQAPKLLFHYYDKDFNNEADTPDNFQSRRPNTSFCFLDIRSPGLGDTAMYLCATSRGGTGLGEQYFGPGTRLTVT.

The V call is TRBV19, the J call TRBJ2-2; D is uncertain. Germline V gene data show CDR1 as LNHDA and CDR2 as SQIVND (reference sequence). The CDR3 is made up of 14 amino acids. The V and J ends lost 4 bases and 1 base respectively, with 7 bases between them. Here the CDR3 reads CASSSGMNTGELFF. Written as DNA, the CDR3 is TGTGCCAGTAGTAGCGGAATGAACACCGGGGAGCTGTTTTTT.

The V call is TRBV3-1 (or the pseudogene TRBV3-2), the J call TRBJ2-1; D uncertain. There are 13 residues in the CDR3. V lost 0 bases and J 11 bases, leaving 11 bases between the germline ends. CDR1 and CDR2 (germline): LGHDT, YNNKEL (reference sequence). The CDR3 bases are TGTGCCAGCAGCCAAGATCTTGGTGGGCAGCAGTTCTTC. This encodes CASSQDLGGQQFF.

The V call is TRBV28, the J call TRBJ2-6, with no clear D. The CDR3 contains 13 residues. Germline assignment: CDR1 MDHEN and CDR2 SYDVKM. V was trimmed by 5 bases and J by 1 base, leaving 3 bases between them. In DNA, the CDR3 is TGTGCCAGCAGTCGGTCTGGGGCCAACGTCCTGACTTTC. The encoded protein is CASSRSGANVLTF.

This clone came up once. The chain combines TRBV10-3 with TRBJ2-7, with 10 bases identical to TRBD1. The CDR3 has 15 amino acids. J was trimmed by 3 bases and V by 8 bases; bases with no gene match: 10. The germline V gene encodes CDR1 ENHRY and CDR2 SYGVKD. CDR3 nucleotides: TGTGCCATCCGGCGTGGACAGGGGGGATACTACGAGCAGTACTTC. It is translated as CAIRRGQGGYYEQYF.

The V gene is TRBV12-3 or TRBV12-4, the J gene TRBJ1-1; possibly TRBD1 for D (5 bases). This CDR3 region has 13 residues. V lost 7 bases and J 3 bases, leaving 12 bases between the germline ends. CDR3: CASMGGAYTEAFF. For the CDR3, the DNA is TGTGCCAGCATGGGGGGAGCGTACACTGAAGCTTTCTTT.

The chain employs TRBV5-1 and TRBJ1-1; D perhaps matches TRBD1 (5 bases). Germline CDR1 is SGHRS and CDR2 is YFSETQ. V was pared by 0 bases and J by 2 bases, with 11 bases between. The CDR3 has 15 amino acids. The CDR3 nucleotides are TGCGCCAGCAGCTTGGAGGCGCAGGGAAACACTGAAGCTTTCTTT. It codes for CASSLEAQGNTEAFF.

The J gene is TRBJ2-7, the V gene TRBV18, with a tentative D call TRBD1 (5 bases). Trimming left V 2 bases short and J 6 bases short, with 20 bases between. There are 16 residues in the CDR3. CDR1 is KGHSH and CDR2 is LQKENI in the germline V gene. The CDR3: CASSPNKGALSAEQYF. The CDR3 nucleotides read TGTGCCAGCTCACCAAACAAAGGGGCATTGTCCGCCGAGCAGTACTTC. The entire variable domain, with the rest obtained from reference TRBV18 and TRBJ2-7, is as follows: NAGVMQNPRHLVRRRGQEARLRCSPMKGHSHVYWYRQLPEEGLKFMVYLQKENIIDESGMPKERFSAEFPKEGPSILRIQQVVRGDSAAYFCASSPNKGALSAEQYFGPGTRLTVT.

The rearrangement uses TRBV7-3 and TRBJ1-2; TRBD1 matches at 7 bases. The CDR3 totals 13 residues. Germline V lookup: CDR1 SGHTA, CDR2 FQGTGA. Trimming took 6 bases from V and 1 from J; bases not matched to a gene: 2. The CDR3 spells CASSRDSNYGYTF. Written as DNA, the CDR3 is TGTGCCAGCAGTCGGGACAGTAACTATGGCTACACCTTC.

The V and J genes are TRBV5-4 and TRBJ2-4, with 7 bases that match TRBD2. With 1 base clipped from V and 7 bases from J, the junction kept 2 bases outside the gene matches. This CDR3 is built from 13 residues. From germline, CDR1 is SGHNT and CDR2 YYREEE (reference sequence). The CDR3 DNA reads as TGTGCCAGCAGCTTGCGGGGGGAGAACATTCAGTACTTC. It specifies CASSLRGENIQYF.